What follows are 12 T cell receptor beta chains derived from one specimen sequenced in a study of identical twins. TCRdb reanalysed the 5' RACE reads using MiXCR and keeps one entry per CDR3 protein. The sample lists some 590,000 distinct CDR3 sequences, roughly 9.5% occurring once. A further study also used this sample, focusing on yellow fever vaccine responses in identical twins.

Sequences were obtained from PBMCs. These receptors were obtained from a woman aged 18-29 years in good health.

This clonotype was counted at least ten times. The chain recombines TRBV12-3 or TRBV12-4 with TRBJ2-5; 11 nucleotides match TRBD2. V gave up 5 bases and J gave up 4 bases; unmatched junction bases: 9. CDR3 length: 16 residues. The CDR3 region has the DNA TGTGCCAGCAGTCCGGGACTAGCGGACTCCCTAGAGACCCAGTACTTC. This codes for CASSPGLADSLETQYF.

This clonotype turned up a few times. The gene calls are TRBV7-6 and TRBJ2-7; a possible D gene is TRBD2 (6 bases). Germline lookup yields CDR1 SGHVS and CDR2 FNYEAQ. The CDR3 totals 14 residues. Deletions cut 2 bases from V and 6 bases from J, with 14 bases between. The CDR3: CASSLPPGVGEQYF. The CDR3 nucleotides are TGTGCCAGCAGCTTACCCCCGGGGGTGGGCGAGCAGTACTTC.

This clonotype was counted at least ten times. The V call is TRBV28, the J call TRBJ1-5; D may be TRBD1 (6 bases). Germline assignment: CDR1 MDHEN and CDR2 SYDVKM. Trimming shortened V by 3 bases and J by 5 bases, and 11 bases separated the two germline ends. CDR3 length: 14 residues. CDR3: CASSFGQFHQPQHF. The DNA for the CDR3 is TGTGCCAGCAGTTTTGGACAGTTCCATCAGCCCCAGCATTTT.

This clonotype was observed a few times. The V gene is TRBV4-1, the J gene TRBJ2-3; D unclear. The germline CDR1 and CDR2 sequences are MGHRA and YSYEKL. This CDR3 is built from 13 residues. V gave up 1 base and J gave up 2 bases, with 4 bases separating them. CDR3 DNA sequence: TGCGCCAGCAGCCAAGTGGCCACAGATACGCAGTATTTT. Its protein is CASSQVATDTQYF.

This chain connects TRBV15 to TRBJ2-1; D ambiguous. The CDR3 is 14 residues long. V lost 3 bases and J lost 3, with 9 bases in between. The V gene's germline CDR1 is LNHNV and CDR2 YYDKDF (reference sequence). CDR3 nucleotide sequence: TGTGCCACCAGCAGTTCGTCAGACTACAATGAGCAGTTCTTC. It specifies CATSSSSDYNEQFF.

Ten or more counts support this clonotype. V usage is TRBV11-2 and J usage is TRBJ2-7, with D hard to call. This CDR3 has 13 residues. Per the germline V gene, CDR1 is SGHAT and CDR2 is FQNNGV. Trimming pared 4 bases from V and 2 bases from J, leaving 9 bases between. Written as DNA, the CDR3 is TGTGCCAGCAGCTCCGGCCCAACCTACGAGCAGTACTTC. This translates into CASSSGPTYEQYF.

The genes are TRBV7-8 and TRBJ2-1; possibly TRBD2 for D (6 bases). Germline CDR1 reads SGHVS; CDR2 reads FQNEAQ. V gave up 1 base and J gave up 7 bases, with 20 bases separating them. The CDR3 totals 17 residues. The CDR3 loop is CASSLEGYSGGENEQFF. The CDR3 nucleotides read TGTGCCAGCAGCTTAGAGGGTTATAGCGGAGGGGAGAATGAGCAGTTCTTC. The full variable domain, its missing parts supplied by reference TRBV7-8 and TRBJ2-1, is GAGVSQSPRYKVAKRGQDVALRCDPISGHVSLFWYQQALGQGPEFLTYFQNEAQLDKSGLPSDRFFAERPEGSVSTLKIQRTQQEDSAVYLCASSLEGYSGGENEQFFGPGTRLTVL.

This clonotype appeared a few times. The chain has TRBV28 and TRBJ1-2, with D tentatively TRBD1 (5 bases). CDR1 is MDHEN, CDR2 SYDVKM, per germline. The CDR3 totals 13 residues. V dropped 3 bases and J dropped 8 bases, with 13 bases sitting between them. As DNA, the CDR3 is TGTGCCAGCAGTTTCGCGGGGCTCTGGGGCTACACCTTC. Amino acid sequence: CASSFAGLWGYTF.

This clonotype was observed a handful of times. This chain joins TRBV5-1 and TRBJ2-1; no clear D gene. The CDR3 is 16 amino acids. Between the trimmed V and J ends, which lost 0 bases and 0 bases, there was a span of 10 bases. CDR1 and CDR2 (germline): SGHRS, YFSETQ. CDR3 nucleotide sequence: TGCGCCAGCAGCTTGGAGGCGAGGAGCTCCTACAATGAGCAGTTCTTC. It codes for CASSLEARSSYNEQFF.

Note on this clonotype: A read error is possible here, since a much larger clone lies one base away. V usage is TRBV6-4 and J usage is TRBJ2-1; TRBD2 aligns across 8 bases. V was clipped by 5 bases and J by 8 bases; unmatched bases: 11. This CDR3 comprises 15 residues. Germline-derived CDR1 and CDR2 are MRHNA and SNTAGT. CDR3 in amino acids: CASSPGGEAYYEQFF. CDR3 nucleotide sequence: TGTGCCAGCAGTCCGGGGGGGGAGGCGTACTATGAGCAGTTCTTC.

CDR3 nucleotides: TGTGCCAGCAGATACGGGGCAGATACGCAGTATTTT. Translating gives CASRYGADTQYF. The chain links TRBV7-2 to TRBJ2-3, with D possibly matching TRBD2 (5 bases). Germline lookup yields CDR1 SGHTA and CDR2 FQGNSA. V gave up 6 bases and J gave up 4 bases, with 8 bases separating them. CDR3 length: 12 amino acids.

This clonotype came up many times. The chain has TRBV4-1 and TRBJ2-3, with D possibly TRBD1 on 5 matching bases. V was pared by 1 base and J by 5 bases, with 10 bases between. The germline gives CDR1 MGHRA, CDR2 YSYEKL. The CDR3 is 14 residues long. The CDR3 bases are TGCGCCAGCAGCCAAGTCTTGACAGAAGATACGCAGTATTTT. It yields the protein CASSQVLTEDTQYF.